The clone carrying this T cell receptor (beta chain) has only a few counts. Trimming took off 4 bases at V and 5 bases at J, with 11 bases between the two ends. This CDR3 is 13 amino acids long. CDR1 is SGHTA, CDR2 FQGTGA, per germline. TCRdb recomputed calls from the 5' RACE reads with MiXCR, one row per CDR3 protein. This sample has tens of thousands of distinct CDR3 sequences, with about 25% found just once. The sequence derives from a female donor with breast cancer. The material sequenced was tumor-infiltrating naive CD4+ T cells sorted from the breast tumor. The subset is: naive CD4+ T cells, CD4+CD45RA+CD25-. This rearrangement joins TRBV7-3 to TRBJ2-5; tentatively, D is TRBD1 (5 bases). The CDR3 DNA follows: TGTGCCAGCAGCTCCAGGGTATCGGAGACCCAGTACTTC. Translation gives CASSSRVSETQYF. Looking up the rest from reference TRBV7-3 and TRBJ2-5 gives the full variable domain: GAGVSQTPSNKVTEKGKYVELRCDPISGHTALYWYRQSLGQGPEFLIYFQGTGAADDSGLPNDRFFAVRPEGSVSTLKIQRTERGDSAVYLCASSSRVSETQYFGPGTRLLVL.